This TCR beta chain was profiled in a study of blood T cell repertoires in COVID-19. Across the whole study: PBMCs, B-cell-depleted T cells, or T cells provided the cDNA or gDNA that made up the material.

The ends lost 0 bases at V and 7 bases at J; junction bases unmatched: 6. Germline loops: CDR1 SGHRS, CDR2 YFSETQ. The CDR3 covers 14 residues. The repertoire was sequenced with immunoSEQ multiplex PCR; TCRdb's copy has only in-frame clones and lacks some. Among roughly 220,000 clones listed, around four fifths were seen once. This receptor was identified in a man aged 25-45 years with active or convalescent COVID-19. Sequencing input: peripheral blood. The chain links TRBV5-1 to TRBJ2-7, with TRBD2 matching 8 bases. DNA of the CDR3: TGCGCCAGCAGCTTGGGGGCCTTAGCGGGGGAGCAGTACTTC. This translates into CASSLGALAGEQYF.